Below, one T cell receptor beta chain is given with its context. What it recognizes is unknown. MiXCR, applied by TCRdb to the RT-PCR reads, yields one record per CDR3 protein. Here the sample spans about 650,000 distinct CDR3 sequences, less than 20% being singletons. Germline CDR1 is MNHNS and CDR2 is SASEGT. The CDR3 extends over 12 amino acids. V lost 0 bases to trimming and J lost 6 bases, with 5 bases between them. The data were taken from a study of response to subunit inactivated influenza vaccine. Whole-study results and caveats: After each seasonal influenza vaccination, few new T cells are recruited, the authors suggested.

The sample here was PBMCs from blood, taken 11 to 12 days after vaccination. The receptor was derived from a man aged 50 to 59 who received an inactivated influenza vaccine. This chain uses TRBV6-1 with TRBJ2-5, with no clear D. In DNA, the CDR3 is TGTGCCAGCAGTGAAGCAGCGAAGACCCAGTACTTC. This translates into CASSEAAKTQYF.